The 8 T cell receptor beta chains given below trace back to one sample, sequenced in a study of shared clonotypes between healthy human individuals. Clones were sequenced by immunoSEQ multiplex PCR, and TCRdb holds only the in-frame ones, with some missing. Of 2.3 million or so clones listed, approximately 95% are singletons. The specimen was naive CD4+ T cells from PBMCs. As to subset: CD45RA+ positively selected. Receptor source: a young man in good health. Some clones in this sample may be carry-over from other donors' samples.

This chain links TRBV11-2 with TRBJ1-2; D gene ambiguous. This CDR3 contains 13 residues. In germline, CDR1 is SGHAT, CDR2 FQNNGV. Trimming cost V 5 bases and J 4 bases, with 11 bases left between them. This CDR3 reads CASSPSEAYGYTF. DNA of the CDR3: TGTGCCAGCAGCCCAAGTGAGGCCTATGGCTACACCTTC.

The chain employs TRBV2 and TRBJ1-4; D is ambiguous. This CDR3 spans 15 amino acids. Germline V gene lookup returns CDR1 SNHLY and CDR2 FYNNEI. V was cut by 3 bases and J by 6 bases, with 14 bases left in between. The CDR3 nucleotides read TGTGCCAGCAGTGATAGCCCTTACAATGATGAAAAACTGTTTTTT. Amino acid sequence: CASSDSPYNDEKLFF.

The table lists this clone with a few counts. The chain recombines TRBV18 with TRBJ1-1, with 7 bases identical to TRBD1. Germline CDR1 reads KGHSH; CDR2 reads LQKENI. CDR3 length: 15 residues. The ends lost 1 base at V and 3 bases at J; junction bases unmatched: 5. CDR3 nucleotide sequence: TGTGCCAGCTCACCACAGGGGGCAAGGGACACTGAAGCTTTCTTT. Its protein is CASSPQGARDTEAFF. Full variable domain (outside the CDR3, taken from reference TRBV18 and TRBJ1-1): NAGVMQNPRHLVRRRGQEARLRCSPMKGHSHVYWYRQLPEEGLKFMVYLQKENIIDESGMPKERFSAEFPKEGPSILRIQQVVRGDSAAYFCASSPQGARDTEAFFGQGTRLTVV.

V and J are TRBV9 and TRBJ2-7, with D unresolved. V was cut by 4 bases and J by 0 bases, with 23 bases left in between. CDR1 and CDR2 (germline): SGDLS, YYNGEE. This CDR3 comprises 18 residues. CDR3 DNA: TGTGCCAGCAGCCCCCATCCCAGTGGAGTCAGGTTCTCCTACGAGCAGTACTTC. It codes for CASSPHPSGVRFSYEQYF.

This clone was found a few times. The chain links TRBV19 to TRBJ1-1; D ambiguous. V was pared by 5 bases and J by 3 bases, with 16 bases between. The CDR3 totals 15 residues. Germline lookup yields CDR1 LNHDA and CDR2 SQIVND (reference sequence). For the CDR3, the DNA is TGTGCCAGTAGTCCCCGGGTCTTTGCGGACACTGAAGCTTTCTTT. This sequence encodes CASSPRVFADTEAFF. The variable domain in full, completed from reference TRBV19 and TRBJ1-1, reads DGGITQSPKYLFRKEGQNVTLSCEQNLNHDAMYWYRQDPGQGLRLIYYSQIVNDFQKGDIAEGYSVSREKKESFPLTVTSAQKNPTAFYLCASSPRVFADTEAFFGQGTRLTVV.

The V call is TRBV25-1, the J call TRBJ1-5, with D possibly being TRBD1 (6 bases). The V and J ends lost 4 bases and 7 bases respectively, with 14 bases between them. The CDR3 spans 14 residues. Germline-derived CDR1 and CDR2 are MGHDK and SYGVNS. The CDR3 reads CASSATGTSQPQHF. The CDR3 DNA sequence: TGTGCCAGCAGTGCCACAGGGACTTCACAGCCCCAGCATTTT. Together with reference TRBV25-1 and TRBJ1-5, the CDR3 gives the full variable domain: EADIYQTPRYLVIGTGKKITLECSQTMGHDKMYWYQQDPGMELHLIHYSYGVNSTEKGDLSSESTVSRIRTEHFPLTLESARPSHTSQYLCASSATGTSQPQHFGDGTRLSIL.

The CDR3 DNA follows: TGTGCCAGCTTTCGTTCATCCTACGAGCAGTACTTC. It is translated as CASFRSSYEQYF. V gene TRBV28 combines with J gene TRBJ2-7; D is unclear. The germline V gene encodes CDR1 MDHEN and CDR2 SYDVKM. V was shortened by 8 bases and J by 1 base, with 9 bases between the two germline ends. This CDR3 has 12 residues.

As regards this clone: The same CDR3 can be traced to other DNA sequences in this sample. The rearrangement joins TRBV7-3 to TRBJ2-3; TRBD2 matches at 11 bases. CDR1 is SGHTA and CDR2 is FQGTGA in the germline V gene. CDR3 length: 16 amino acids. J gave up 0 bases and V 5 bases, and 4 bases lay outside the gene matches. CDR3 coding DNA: TGTGCCAGCAGCAGAAGGACTAGCGGGAGCACAGATACGCAGTATTTT. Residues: CASSRRTSGSTDTQYF.